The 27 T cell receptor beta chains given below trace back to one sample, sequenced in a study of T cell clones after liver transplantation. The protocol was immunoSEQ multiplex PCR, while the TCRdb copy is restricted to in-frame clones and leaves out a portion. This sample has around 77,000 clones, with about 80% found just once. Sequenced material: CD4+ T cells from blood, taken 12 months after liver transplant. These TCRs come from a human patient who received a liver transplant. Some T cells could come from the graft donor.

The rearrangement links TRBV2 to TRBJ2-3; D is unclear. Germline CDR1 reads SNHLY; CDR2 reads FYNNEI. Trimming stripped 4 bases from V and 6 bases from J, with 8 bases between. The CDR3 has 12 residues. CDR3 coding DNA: TGTGCCAGCAGTGCCGTAGGGGATACGCAGTATTTT. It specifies CASSAVGDTQYF.

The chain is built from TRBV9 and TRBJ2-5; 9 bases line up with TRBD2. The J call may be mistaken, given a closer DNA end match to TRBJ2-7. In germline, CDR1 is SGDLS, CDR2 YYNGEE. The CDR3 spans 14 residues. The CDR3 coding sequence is TGTGCCAGCAGCGTAGGGCGGGAGGGCTACGAGCAGTACTTC. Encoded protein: CASSVGREGYEQYF.

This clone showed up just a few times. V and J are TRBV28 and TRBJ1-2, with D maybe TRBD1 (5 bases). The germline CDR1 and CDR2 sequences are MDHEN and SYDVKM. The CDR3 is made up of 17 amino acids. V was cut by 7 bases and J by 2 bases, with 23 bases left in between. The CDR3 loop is CASTQLGDPRTNYGYTF. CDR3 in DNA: TGTGCCAGCACCCAATTGGGGGACCCTAGAACCAACTATGGCTACACCTTC.

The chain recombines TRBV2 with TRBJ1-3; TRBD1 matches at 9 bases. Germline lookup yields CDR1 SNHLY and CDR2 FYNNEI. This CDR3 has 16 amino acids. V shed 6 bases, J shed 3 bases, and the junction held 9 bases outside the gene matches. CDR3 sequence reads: CASRDETGGIGNTIYF. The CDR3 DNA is TGTGCCAGCAGGGATGAAACAGGGGGCATTGGAAACACCATATATTTT.

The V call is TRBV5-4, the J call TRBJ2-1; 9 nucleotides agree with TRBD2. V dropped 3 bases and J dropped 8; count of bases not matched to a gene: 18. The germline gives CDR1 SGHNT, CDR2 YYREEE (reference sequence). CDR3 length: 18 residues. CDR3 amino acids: CASSSRDLRGGPADEQFF. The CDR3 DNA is TGTGCCAGCAGCTCCCGGGACCTGCGGGGGGGTCCGGCGGATGAGCAGTTCTTC.

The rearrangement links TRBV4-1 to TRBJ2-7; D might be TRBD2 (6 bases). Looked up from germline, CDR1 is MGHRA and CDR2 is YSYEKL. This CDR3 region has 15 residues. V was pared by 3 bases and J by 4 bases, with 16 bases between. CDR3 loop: CASSQRDSEGYEQYF. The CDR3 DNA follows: TGCGCCAGCAGCCAGCGGGACTCAGAGGGGTACGAGCAGTACTTC.

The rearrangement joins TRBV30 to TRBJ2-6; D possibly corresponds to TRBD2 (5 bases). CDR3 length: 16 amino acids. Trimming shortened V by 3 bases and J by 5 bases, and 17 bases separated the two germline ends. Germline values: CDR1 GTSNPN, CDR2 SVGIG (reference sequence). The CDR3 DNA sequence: TGTGCCTGGAGCACACCGGGATCCAACTGGGCCAACGTCCTGACTTTC. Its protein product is CAWSTPGSNWANVLTF. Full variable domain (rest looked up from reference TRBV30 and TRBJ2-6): SQTIHQWPATLVQPVGSPLSLECTVEGTSNPNLYWYRQAAGRGLQLLFYSVGIGQISSEVPQNLSASRPQDRQFILSSKKLLLSDSGFYLCAWSTPGSNWANVLTFGAGSRLTVL.

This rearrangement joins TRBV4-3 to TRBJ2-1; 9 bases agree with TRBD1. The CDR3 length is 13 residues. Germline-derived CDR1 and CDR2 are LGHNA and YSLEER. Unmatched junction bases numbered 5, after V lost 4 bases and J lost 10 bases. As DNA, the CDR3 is TGCGCCAGCAGCCGGACAGGGGCGTACGAGCAGTTCTTC. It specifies CASSRTGAYEQFF.

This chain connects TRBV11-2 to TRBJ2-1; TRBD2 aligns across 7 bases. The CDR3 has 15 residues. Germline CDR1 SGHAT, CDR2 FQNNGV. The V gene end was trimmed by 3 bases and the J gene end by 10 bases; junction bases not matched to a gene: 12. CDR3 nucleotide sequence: TGTGCCAGCAGCTTCAACAGCGGGAACTCTCGGGAGCAGTTCTTC. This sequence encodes CASSFNSGNSREQFF.

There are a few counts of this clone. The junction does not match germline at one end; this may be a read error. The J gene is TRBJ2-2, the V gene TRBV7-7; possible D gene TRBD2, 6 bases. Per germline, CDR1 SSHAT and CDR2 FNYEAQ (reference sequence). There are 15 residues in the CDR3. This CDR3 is CASSLVPGTTGELFF. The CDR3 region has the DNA TGTGCTAGCAGCTTAGTGCCGGGGACTACCGGGGAGCTGTTTTTT.

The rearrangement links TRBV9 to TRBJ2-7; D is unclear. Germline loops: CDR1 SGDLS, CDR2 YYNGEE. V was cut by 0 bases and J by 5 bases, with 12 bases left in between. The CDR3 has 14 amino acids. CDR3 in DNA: TGTGCCAGCAGCGTAGAAGGGTCCCGAGACGAGCAGTACTTC. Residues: CASSVEGSRDEQYF.

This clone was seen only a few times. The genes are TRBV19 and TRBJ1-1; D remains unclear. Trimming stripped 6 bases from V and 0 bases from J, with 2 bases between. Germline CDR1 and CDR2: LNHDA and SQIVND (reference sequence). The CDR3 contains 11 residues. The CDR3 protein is CASSVNTEAFF. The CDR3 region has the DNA TGTGCCAGTAGCGTGAACACTGAAGCTTTCTTT.

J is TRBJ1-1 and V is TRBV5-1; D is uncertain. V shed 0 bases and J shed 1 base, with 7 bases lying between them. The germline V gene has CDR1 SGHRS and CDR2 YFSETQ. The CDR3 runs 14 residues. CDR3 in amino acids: CASSLGGENTEAFF. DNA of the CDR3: TGCGCCAGCAGCTTGGGAGGAGAGAACACTGAAGCTTTCTTT.

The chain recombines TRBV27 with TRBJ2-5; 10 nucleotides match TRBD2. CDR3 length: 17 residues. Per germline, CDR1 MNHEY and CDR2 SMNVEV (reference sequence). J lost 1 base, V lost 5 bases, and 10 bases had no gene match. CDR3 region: CASSPPSGRGSQETQYF. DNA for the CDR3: TGTGCCAGCAGTCCCCCTAGCGGGAGAGGGTCCCAAGAGACCCAGTACTTC.

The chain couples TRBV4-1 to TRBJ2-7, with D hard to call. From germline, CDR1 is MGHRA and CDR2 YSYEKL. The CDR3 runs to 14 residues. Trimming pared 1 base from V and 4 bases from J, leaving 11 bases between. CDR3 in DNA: TGCGCCAGCAGCCAAGGGTTTCAACAGTACGAGCAGTACTTC. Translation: CASSQGFQQYEQYF.

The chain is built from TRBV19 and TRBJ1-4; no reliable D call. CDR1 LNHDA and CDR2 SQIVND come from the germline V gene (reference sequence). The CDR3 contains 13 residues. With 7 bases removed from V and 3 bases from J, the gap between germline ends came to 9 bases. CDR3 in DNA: TGTGCCAGTAAAGGGCGGCCTAATGAAAAACTGTTTTTT. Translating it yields CASKGRPNEKLFF.

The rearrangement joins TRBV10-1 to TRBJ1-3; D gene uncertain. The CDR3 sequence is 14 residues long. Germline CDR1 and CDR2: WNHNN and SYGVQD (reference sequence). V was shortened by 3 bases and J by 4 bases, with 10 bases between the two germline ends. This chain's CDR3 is CASSDGSGGNTIYF. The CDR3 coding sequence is TGCGCCAGCAGTGACGGGAGTGGAGGAAACACCATATATTTT.

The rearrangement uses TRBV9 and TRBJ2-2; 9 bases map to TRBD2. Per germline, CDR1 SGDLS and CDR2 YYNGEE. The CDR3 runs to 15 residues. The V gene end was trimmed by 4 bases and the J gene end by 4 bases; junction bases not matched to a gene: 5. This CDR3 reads CASSRTSGPTGELFF. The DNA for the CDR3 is TGTGCCAGCAGCCGCACTAGCGGGCCCACCGGGGAGCTGTTTTTT.

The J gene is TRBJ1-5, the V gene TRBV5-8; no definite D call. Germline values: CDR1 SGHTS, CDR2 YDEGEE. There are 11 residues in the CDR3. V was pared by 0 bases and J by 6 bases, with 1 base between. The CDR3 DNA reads TGTGCCAGCAGCTTGGCTCAGCCCCAGCATTTT. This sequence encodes CASSLAQPQHF.

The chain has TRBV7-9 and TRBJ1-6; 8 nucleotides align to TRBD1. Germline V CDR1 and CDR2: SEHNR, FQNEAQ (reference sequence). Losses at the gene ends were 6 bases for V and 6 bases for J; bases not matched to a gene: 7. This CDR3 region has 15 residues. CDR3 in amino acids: CASRIDRGLNSPLHF. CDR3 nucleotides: TGTGCCAGCAGAATCGACAGGGGTCTTAATTCACCCCTCCACTTT. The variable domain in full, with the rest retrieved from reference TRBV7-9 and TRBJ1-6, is DTGVSQNPRHKITKRGQNVTFRCDPISEHNRLYWYRQTLGQGPEFLTYFQNEAQLEKSRLLSDRFSAERPKGSFSTLEIQRTEQGDSAMYLCASRIDRGLNSPLHFGNGTRLTVT.

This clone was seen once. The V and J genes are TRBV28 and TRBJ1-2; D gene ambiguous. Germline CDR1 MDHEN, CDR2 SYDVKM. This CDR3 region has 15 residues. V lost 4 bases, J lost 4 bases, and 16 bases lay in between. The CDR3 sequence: CASSSYDLPLYGYTF. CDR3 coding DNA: TGTGCCAGCAGTTCATATGACCTCCCCCTCTATGGCTACACCTTC.

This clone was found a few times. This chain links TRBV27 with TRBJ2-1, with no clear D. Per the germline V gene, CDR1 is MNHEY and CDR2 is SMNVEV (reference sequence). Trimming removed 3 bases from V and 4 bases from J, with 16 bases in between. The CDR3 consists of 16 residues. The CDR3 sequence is CASSLGSQWPYNEQFF. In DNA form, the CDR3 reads TGTGCCAGCAGTTTGGGTAGTCAGTGGCCATACAATGAGCAGTTCTTC.

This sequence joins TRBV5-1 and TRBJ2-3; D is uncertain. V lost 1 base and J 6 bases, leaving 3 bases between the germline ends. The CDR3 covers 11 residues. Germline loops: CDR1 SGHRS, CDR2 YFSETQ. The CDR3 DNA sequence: TGCGCCAGCAGCTTGCAGGATACGCAGTATTTT. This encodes CASSLQDTQYF.

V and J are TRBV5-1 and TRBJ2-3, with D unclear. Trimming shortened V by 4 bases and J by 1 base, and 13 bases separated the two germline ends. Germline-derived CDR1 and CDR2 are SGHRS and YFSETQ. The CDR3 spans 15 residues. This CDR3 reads CASSKWPAGTDTQYF. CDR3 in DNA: TGCGCCAGCAGCAAATGGCCCGCGGGCACAGATACGCAGTATTTT.

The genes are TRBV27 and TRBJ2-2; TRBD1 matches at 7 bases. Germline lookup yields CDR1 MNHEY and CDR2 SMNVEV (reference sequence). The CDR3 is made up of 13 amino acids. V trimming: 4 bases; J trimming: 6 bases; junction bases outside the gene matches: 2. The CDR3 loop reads CASSSGQAGELFF. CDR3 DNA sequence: TGTGCCAGCAGTTCTGGACAGGCCGGGGAGCTGTTTTTT.

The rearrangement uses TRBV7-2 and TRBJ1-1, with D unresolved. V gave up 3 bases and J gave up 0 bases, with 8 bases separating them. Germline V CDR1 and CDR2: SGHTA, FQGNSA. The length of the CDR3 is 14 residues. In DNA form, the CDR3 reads TGTGCCAGCAGCTTGGAAGGGTTGAACACTGAAGCTTTCTTT. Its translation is CASSLEGLNTEAFF.

The CDR3 bases are TGTGCCAGCAAGGGGACAGCCGGTGAATACGAGCAGTACTTC. Residues: CASKGTAGEYEQYF. The gene calls are TRBV6-1 and TRBJ2-7, with 7 bases that match TRBD1. Trimming took 7 bases from V and 4 from J; bases not matched to a gene: 10. CDR1 is MNHNS and CDR2 is SASEGT in the germline V gene. The CDR3 runs to 14 residues.